The next 12 T cell receptor beta chains were all read from a single sample in a study of blood T cell repertoires in COVID-19. The protocol was immunoSEQ multiplex PCR, while the TCRdb copy is restricted to in-frame clones and leaves out a portion. The sample contains about 200,000 clones, more than 75% of which appear only once. Source material: peripheral blood. These receptors all come from a person in their 70s with COVID-19, enrolled during active disease.

The chain carries TRBV10-3 and TRBJ2-1, with 15 bases aligning to TRBD2. Germline CDR1 ENHRY, CDR2 SYGVKD. The CDR3 loop spans 17 amino acids. The junction had 11 bases not matched to a gene; V was cut back by 7 bases and J by 7 bases. CDR3 in amino acids: CAITGTSGGQGGNEQFF. The DNA of the CDR3 is TGTGCCATCACTGGGACTAGCGGGGGGCAAGGTGGGAATGAGCAGTTCTTC.

This clone was detected once. This chain's CDR3 is CASSPGQGFGYTF. CDR3 bases: TGTGCCAGCAGCCCTGGACAGGGGTTTGGCTACACCTTC. The genes are TRBV12-3 or TRBV12-4 and TRBJ1-2; 9 bases align to TRBD1. CDR3 length equals 13 residues. Losses at the gene ends were 6 bases for V and 7 bases for J; bases not matched to a gene: 6.

This clone was observed a handful of times. The chain couples TRBV7-2 to TRBJ2-1, with a weak D call TRBD1 (5 bases). V shed 2 bases and J shed 3 bases, with 8 bases lying between them. CDR1 and CDR2 from the germline V gene are SGHTA and FQGNSA. CDR3 length: 14 residues. CDR3 coding DNA: TGTGCCAGCAGCTTAAGGCAGGGCTACAATGAGCAGTTCTTC. It encodes CASSLRQGYNEQFF.

The genes are TRBV29-1 and TRBJ2-1, with TRBD2 matching over 11 bases. Looked up from germline, CDR1 is SQVTM and CDR2 is ANQGSEA. The CDR3 runs 15 residues. After removal of 3 bases from V and 12 bases from J, the junction contained 13 bases not matched to a gene. This chain's CDR3 is CSVDPREGLAGGQFF. CDR3 coding DNA: TGCAGCGTTGACCCTAGAGAGGGGCTAGCGGGAGGGCAGTTCTTC.

The chain recombines TRBV2 with TRBJ2-3, with D unclear. Trimming cost V 2 bases and J 3 bases, with 12 bases left between them. Germline CDR1 is SNHLY and CDR2 is FYNNEI. The CDR3 loop spans 15 amino acids. CDR3 in amino acids: CASSEKVSKTDTQYF. The CDR3 DNA is TGTGCCAGCAGTGAAAAAGTTAGTAAGACAGATACGCAGTATTTT.

This CDR3 is CASSQDLAGSNQPQHF. CDR3 nucleotides: TGTGCCAGCAGCCAAGATCTGGCAGGGAGCAATCAGCCCCAGCATTTT. V gene TRBV4-2 combines with J gene TRBJ1-5; perhaps TRBD1 as D (5 bases). CDR1 LGHNA and CDR2 YNFKEQ come from the germline V gene. The CDR3 has 16 amino acids. The germline V and J ends were trimmed by 0 bases and 1 base, with 10 bases remaining between them.

The J gene is TRBJ1-1, the V gene TRBV3-1 (or the pseudogene TRBV3-2); 12 bases line up with TRBD1. V lost 2 bases to trimming and J lost 6 bases; unmatched junction nucleotides: 4. The CDR3 contains 15 residues. CDR1 LGHDT and CDR2 YNNKEL come from the germline V gene (reference sequence). The CDR3 sequence: CASSQMGTGGSEAFF. Written as DNA, the CDR3 is TGTGCCAGCAGCCAAATGGGGACAGGGGGCTCTGAAGCTTTCTTT.

The chain is built from TRBV7-3 and TRBJ2-5, with 8 bases aligning to TRBD2. V lost 5 bases, J lost 4 bases, and 9 bases stayed unmatched. Germline V lookup: CDR1 SGHTA, CDR2 FQGTGA. CDR3 length: 15 amino acids. For the CDR3, the DNA is TGTGCCAGCAGCCCCTTAGCGGGGCCGGGAGAGACCCAGTACTTC. Its translation is CASSPLAGPGETQYF.

The chain employs TRBV2 and TRBJ2-7; unclear D gene. The germline CDR1 and CDR2 sequences are SNHLY and FYNNEI. Trimming stripped 3 bases from V and 9 bases from J, with 9 bases between. The CDR3 spans 11 residues. The CDR3 DNA is TGTGCCAGCAGTGAGGGCGAGAGGCAGTACTTC. Translated, it gives CASSEGERQYF.

In this sample, this clone turned up a few times. The chain links TRBV3-1 (or the pseudogene TRBV3-2) to TRBJ1-3, with no clear D. Germline assignment: CDR1 LGHDT and CDR2 YNNKEL (reference sequence). Trimming left V 2 bases short and J 2 bases short, with 10 bases between. CDR3 length: 15 residues. The CDR3 DNA is TGTGCCAGCAGCCAATCAAGCCTTCCTGGAAACACCATATATTTT. Translating gives CASSQSSLPGNTIYF.

Regarding this clone: A junction boundary mismatches the germline segment, possibly from a read error. This sequence joins TRBV4-3 and TRBJ1-3, with D possibly being TRBD1 (6 bases). There are 14 residues in the CDR3. In germline, CDR1 is LGHNA, CDR2 YSLEER. This CDR3 is CASSQVSGTPNPKF. In nucleotides, the CDR3 is TGCGCCAGCAGCCAAGTTTCGGGGACACCAAATCCTAAATTT.

The chain combines TRBV5-1 with TRBJ2-3; possible D gene TRBD2, 5 bases. V shed 0 bases and J shed 4 bases, with 12 bases lying between them. The CDR3 contains 15 residues. Germline CDR1 SGHRS, CDR2 YFSETQ. The CDR3 loop reads CASSLVVSSSDTQYF. The CDR3 DNA follows: TGCGCCAGCAGCTTGGTGGTCTCTAGCTCAGATACGCAGTATTTT.